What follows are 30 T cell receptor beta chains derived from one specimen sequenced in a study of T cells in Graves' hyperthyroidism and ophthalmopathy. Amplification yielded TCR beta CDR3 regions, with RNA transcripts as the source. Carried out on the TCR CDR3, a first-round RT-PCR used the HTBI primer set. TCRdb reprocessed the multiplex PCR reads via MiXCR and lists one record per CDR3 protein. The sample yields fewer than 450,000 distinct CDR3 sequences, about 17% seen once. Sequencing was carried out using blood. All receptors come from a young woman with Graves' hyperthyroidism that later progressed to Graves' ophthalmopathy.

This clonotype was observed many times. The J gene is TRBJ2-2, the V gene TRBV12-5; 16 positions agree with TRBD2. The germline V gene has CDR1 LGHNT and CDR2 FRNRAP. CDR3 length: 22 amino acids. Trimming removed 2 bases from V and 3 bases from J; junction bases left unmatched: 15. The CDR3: CASGLSVGGLAGGPVYTGELFF. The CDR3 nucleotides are TGTGCTAGTGGTTTGTCCGTCGGGGGACTAGCGGGGGGGCCGGTTTACACCGGGGAGCTGTTTTTT.

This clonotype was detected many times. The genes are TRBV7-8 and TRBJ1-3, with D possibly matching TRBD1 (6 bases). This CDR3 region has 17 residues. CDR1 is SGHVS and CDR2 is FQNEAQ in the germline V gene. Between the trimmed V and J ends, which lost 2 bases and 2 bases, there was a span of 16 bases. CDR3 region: CASSLYGGPSAGNTIYF. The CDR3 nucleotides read TGTGCCAGCAGCTTATACGGGGGGCCTAGTGCTGGAAACACCATATATTTT.

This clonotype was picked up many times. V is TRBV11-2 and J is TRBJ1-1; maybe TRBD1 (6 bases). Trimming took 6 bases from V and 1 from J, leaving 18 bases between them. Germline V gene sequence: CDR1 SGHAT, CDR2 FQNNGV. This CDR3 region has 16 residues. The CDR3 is CASRSTWGARNTEAFF. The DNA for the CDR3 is TGTGCCAGCAGGAGTACGTGGGGGGCCCGGAACACTGAAGCTTTCTTT.

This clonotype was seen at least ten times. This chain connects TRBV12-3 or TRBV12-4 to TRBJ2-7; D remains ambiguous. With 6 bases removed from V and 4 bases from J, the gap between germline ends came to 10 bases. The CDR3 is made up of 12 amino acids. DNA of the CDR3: TGTGCCAGCAGCCTGAGTCGTTACGAGCAGTACTTC. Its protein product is CASSLSRYEQYF.

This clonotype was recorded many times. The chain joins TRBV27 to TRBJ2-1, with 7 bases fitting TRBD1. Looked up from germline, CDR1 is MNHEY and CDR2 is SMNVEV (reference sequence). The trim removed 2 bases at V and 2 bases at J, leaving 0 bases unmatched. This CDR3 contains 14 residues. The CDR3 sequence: CASSLGTAYNEQFF. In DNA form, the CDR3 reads TGTGCCAGCAGTTTAGGGACAGCCTACAATGAGCAGTTCTTC.

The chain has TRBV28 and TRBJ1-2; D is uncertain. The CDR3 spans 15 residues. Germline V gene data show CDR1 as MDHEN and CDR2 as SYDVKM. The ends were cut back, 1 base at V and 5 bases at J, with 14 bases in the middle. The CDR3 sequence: CASSLSVNRRYGYTF. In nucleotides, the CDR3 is TGTGCCAGCAGTTTATCAGTCAATAGGCGATATGGCTACACCTTC.

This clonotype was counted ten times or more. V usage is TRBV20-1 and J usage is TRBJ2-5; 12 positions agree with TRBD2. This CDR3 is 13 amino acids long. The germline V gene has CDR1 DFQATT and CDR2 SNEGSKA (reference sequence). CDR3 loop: CSLAGGLLETQYF. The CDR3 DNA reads TGCAGCCTAGCGGGGGGGCTATTGGAGACCCAGTACTTC.

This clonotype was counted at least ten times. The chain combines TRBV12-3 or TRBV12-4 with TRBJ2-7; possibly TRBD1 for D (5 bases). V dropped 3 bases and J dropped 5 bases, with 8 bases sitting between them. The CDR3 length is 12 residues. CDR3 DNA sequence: TGTGCCAGCAGTTTCCGACAGAACGAGCAGTACTTC. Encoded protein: CASSFRQNEQYF.

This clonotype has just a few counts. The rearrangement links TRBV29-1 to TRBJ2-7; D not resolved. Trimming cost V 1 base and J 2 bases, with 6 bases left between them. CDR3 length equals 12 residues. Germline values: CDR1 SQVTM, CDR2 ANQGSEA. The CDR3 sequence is CSVEGAPYEQYF. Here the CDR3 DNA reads TGCAGCGTTGAAGGGGCTCCCTACGAGCAGTACTTC.

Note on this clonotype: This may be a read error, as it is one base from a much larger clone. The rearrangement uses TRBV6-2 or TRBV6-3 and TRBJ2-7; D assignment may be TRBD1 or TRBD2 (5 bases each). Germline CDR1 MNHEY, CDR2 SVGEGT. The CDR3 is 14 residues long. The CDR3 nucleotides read TGTGCCAGCAGTTCCGGGGCGAGCTCCTACGGGCAGTACTTC. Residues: CASSSGASSYGQYF.

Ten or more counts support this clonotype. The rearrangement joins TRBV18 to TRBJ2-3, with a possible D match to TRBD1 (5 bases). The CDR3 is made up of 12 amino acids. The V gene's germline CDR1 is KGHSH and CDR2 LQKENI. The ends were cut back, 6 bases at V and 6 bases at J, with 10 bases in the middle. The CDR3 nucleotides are TGTGCCAGCTCTCAACAGGCGGATACGCAGTATTTT. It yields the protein CASSQQADTQYF. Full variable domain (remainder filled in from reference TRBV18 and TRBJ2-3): NAGVMQNPRHLVRRRGQEARLRCSPMKGHSHVYWYRQLPEEGLKFMVYLQKENIIDESGMPKERFSAEFPKEGPSILRIQQVVRGDSAAYFCASSQQADTQYFGPGTRLTVL.

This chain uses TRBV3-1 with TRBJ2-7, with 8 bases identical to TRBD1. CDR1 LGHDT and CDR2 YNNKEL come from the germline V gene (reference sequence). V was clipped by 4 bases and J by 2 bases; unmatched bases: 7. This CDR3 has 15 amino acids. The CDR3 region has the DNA TGTGCCAGCAGCCCGCAGGACAGGGTAGCCTACGAGCAGTACTTC. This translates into CASSPQDRVAYEQYF.

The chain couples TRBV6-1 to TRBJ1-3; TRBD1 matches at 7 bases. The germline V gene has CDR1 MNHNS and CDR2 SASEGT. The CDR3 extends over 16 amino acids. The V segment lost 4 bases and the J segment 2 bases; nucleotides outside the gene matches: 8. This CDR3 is CASSVGRGYTGNTIYF. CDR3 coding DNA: TGTGCCAGCAGTGTTGGCAGGGGGTATACTGGAAACACCATATATTTT.

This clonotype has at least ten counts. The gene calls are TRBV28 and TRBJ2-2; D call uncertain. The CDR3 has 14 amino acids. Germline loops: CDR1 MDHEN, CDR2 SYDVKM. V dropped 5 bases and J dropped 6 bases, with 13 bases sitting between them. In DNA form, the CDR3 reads TGTGCCAGCAGTCCATACGACAATCCCGGGGAGCTGTTTTTT. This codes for CASSPYDNPGELFF.

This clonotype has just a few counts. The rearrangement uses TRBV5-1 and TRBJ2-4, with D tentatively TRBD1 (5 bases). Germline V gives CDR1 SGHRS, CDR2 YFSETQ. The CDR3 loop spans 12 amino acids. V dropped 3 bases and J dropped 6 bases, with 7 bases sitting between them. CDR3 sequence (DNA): TGCGCCAGCAGCTCTCAGGGAAACATTCAGTACTTC. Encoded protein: CASSSQGNIQYF.

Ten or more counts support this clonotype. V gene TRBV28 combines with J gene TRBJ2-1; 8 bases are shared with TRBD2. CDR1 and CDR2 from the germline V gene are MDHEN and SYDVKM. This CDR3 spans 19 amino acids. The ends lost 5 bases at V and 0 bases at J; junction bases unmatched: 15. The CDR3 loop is CASSPRTSLPPFSYNEQFF. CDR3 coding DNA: TGTGCCAGCAGTCCCCGGACTAGCCTCCCCCCTTTCTCCTACAATGAGCAGTTCTTC.

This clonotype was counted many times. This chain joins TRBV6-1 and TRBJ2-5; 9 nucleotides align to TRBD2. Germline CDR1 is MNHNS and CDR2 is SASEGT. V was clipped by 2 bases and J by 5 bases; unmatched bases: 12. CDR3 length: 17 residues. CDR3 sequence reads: CASSESAFSGGGETQYF. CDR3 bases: TGTGCCAGCAGTGAATCGGCGTTTAGCGGGGGAGGGGAGACCCAGTACTTC.

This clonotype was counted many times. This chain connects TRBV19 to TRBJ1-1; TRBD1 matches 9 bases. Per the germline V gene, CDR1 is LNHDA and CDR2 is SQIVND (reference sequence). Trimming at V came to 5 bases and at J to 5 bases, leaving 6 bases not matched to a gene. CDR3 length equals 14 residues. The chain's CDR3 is CASSGRDRVTEAFF. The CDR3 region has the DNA TGTGCCAGTAGTGGCCGGGACAGGGTAACTGAAGCTTTCTTT.

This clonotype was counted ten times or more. The CDR3 loop is CASSFSRLDTEAFF. The CDR3 DNA reads as TGTGCCAGCAGCTTTAGCAGGTTGGACACTGAAGCTTTCTTT. The V call is TRBV7-8, the J call TRBJ1-1; D not resolved. V was shortened by 3 bases and J by 3 bases, with 11 bases between the two germline ends. Germline CDR1 SGHVS, CDR2 FQNEAQ. The CDR3 covers 14 residues.

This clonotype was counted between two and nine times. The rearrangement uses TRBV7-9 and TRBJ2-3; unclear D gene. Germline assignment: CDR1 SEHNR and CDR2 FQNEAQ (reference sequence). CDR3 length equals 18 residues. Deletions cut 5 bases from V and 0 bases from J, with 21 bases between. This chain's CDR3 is CASSPPARLGRSTDTQYF. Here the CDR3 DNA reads TGTGCCAGCAGCCCCCCAGCACGACTCGGCCGTAGCACAGATACGCAGTATTTT.

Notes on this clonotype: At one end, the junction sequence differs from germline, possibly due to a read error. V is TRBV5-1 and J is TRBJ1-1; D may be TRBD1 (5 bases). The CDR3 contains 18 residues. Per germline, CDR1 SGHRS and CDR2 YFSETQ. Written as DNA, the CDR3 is TGCGCCAGCAGCTCAGACCTGCGACAGCCCACCTTAAACACTGAAGCTTCCTTT. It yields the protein CASSSDLRQPTLNTEASF.

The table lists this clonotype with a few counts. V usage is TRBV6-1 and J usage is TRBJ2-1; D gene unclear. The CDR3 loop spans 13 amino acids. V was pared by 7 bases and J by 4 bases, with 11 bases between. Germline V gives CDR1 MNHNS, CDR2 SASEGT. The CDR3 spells CASTSPYYNEQFF. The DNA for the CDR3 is TGTGCCAGCACCTCACCGTATTACAATGAGCAGTTCTTC.

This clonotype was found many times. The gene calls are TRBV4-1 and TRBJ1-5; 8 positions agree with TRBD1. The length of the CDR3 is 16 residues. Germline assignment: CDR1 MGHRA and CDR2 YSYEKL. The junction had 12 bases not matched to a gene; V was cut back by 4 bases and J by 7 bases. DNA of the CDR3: TGCGCCAGCAGCCGGGATGCAGGGGGCGTTGGGCAGCCCCAGCATTTT. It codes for CASSRDAGGVGQPQHF.

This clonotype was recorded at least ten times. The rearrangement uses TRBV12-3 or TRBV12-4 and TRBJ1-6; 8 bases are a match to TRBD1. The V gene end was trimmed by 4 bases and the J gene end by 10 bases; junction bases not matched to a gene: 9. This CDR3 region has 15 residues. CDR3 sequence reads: CASSSRDRQRSPLHF. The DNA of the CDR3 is TGTGCCAGCAGTTCGCGGGACAGGCAAAGATCACCCCTCCACTTT.

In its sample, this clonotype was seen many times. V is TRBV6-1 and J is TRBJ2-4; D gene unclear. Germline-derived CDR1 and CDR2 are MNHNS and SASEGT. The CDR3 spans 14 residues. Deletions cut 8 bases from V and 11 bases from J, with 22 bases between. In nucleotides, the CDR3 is TGTGCCAGCCGCGGACGACAAACCGTGATGGTTCAGTACTTC. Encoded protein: CASRGRQTVMVQYF.

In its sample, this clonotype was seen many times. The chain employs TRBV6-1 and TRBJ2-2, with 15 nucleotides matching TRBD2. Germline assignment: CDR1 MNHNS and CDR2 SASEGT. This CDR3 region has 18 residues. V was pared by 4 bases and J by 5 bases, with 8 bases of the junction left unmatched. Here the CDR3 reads CASSVWTSGGARTGELFF. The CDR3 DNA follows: TGTGCCAGCAGTGTCTGGACTAGCGGGGGGGCTAGGACCGGGGAGCTGTTTTTT.

This CDR3 is CAISDSSRDNEQFF. CDR3 DNA sequence: TGTGCCATCAGTGACTCGAGCCGGGACAATGAGCAGTTCTTC. The gene calls are TRBV10-3 and TRBJ2-1; no definite D call. CDR1 is ENHRY and CDR2 is SYGVKD in the germline V gene. CDR3 length equals 14 residues. V was cut by 3 bases and J by 5 bases, with 11 bases left in between.

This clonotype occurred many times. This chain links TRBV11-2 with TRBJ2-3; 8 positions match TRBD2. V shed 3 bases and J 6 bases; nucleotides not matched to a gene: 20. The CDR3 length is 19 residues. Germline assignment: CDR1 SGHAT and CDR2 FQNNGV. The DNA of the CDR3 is TGTGCCAGCAGCTTGGAACAGAAGCGGGGGCAGGGGATGGGGGATACGCAGTATTTT. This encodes CASSLEQKRGQGMGDTQYF.

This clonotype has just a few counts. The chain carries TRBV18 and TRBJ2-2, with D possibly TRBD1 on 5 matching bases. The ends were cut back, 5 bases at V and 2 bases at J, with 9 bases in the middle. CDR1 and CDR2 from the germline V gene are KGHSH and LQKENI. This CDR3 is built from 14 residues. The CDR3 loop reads CASSYDRNTGELFF. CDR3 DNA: TGTGCCAGCTCATACGACAGAAACACCGGGGAGCTGTTTTTT. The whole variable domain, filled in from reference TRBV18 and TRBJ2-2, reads NAGVMQNPRHLVRRRGQEARLRCSPMKGHSHVYWYRQLPEEGLKFMVYLQKENIIDESGMPKERFSAEFPKEGPSILRIQQVVRGDSAAYFCASSYDRNTGELFFGEGSRLTVL.

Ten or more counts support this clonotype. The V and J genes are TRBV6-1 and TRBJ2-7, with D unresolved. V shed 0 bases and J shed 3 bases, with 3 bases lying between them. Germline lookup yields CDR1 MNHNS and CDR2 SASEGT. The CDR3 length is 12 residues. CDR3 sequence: CASSEAYYEQYF. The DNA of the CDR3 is TGTGCCAGCAGTGAAGCGTACTACGAGCAGTACTTC.